The 18 T cell receptor beta chains below come from one sample, sequenced in a study of T cells expressing NK-cell markers. From the 5' RACE reads, TCRdb lists one entry per CDR3 protein and no DNA. The table lists around 140,000 distinct CDR3 sequences. The sample was blood T cells: a sorted CD56 or NKG2C T cell subset, CD4+ or CD8+ T cells, or bulk PBMC T cells (not recorded which). The receptors originated from a man between 18 and 29 years old in good health.

The rearrangement joins TRBV6-2 or TRBV6-3 to TRBJ2-1; the TCRdb call, TRBD2, lacks DNA for checking. Germline V gives CDR1 MNHEY, CDR2 SVGEGT. The CDR3 loop spans 16 amino acids. Here the CDR3 reads CASRPGLAGFYNEQFF.

The chain carries TRBV9 and TRBJ2-1; TCRdb indicates TRBD2, and absent DNA this call remains unverified. In germline, CDR1 is SGDLS, CDR2 YYNGEE. The CDR3 runs to 15 residues. The CDR3 here is CASSVGGLEHNEQFF.

V usage is TRBV9 and J usage is TRBJ2-1; the TRBD2 assignment by TCRdb is unverifiable without DNA. CDR1 is SGDLS, CDR2 YYNGEE, per germline. The CDR3 is made up of 16 amino acids. The CDR3 loop reads CASSVQAGLENNEQFF.

The genes are TRBV12-3 or TRBV12-4 and TRBJ2-1; TCRdb indicates TRBD1, and absent DNA this call remains unverified. The CDR3 extends over 17 amino acids. CDR3 residues: CASSLGAPGFYNNEQFF.

The chain has TRBV12-3 or TRBV12-4 and TRBJ2-4; TCRdb indicates TRBD1, and absent DNA this call remains unverified. This CDR3 is built from 15 residues. CDR3 sequence reads: CASSFRAGVKNIQYF.

The chain carries TRBV6-2 or TRBV6-3 and TRBJ2-1; TCRdb's assignment of TRBD2 cannot be checked, as there is no DNA. The V gene's germline CDR1 is MNHEY and CDR2 SVGEGT. This CDR3 spans 19 amino acids. This chain's CDR3 is CASSAMRTSGSYSYNEQFF.

The rearrangement links TRBV5-1 to TRBJ2-5; the D call of TRBD1 rests on TCRdb alone, since no DNA is present to check it. The length of the CDR3 is 16 residues. Germline V gene data show CDR1 as SGHRS and CDR2 as YFSETQ. CDR3 loop: CASSSHTGGGGETQYF.

The CDR3 protein is CASSRDRAYTEAFF. V is TRBV12-3 or TRBV12-4 and J is TRBJ1-1. This CDR3 is 14 amino acids long.

The V call is TRBV20-1, the J call TRBJ1-1. The V gene's germline CDR1 is DFQATT and CDR2 SNEGSKA (reference sequence). This CDR3 has 14 amino acids. CDR3 residues: CSALARTVNTEAFF.

The chain couples TRBV5-1 to TRBJ2-1; the TCRdb call, TRBD2, lacks DNA for checking. The CDR3 extends over 15 amino acids. Germline V lookup: CDR1 SGHRS, CDR2 YFSETQ. CDR3 region: CASSLDGTSGNEQFF.

The chain recombines TRBV2 with TRBJ2-3; TCRdb returns TRBD2, unconfirmable since there is no DNA. From germline, CDR1 is SNHLY and CDR2 FYNNEI. CDR3 length equals 15 residues. CDR3 loop: CASRKTSGNLDTQYF.

V is TRBV7-8 and J is TRBJ2-7; the D call from TCRdb, TRBD1, cannot be confirmed without DNA. In germline, CDR1 is SGHVS, CDR2 FQNEAQ. The CDR3 is 16 amino acids. CDR3 residues: CASKDGGAGGGYEQYF.

This chain uses TRBV27 with TRBJ2-1. Germline CDR1 is MNHEY and CDR2 is SMNVEV (reference sequence). CDR3 length: 12 residues. The CDR3 is CASSTAFNEQFF.

This chain uses TRBV6-2 or TRBV6-3 with TRBJ2-1. Germline loops: CDR1 MNHEY, CDR2 SVGEGT. This CDR3 contains 15 residues. CDR3 in amino acids: CATTFGRSSYNEQFF.

This chain joins TRBV5-6 and TRBJ2-1; checking the TCRdb D call of TRBD1 is not possible without DNA. The CDR3 has 14 residues. The germline V gene has CDR1 SGHDT and CDR2 YYEEEE. The CDR3 is CASSLAQEYNEQFF.

The rearrangement uses TRBV3-1 and TRBJ2-5. There are 14 residues in the CDR3. CDR1 is LGHDT and CDR2 is YNNKEL in the germline V gene (reference sequence). The CDR3 loop is CASSQGRVQETQYF.

The chain is built from TRBV29-1 and TRBJ2-1; TCRdb returns TRBD2, unconfirmable since there is no DNA. Germline lookup yields CDR1 SQVTM and CDR2 ANQGSEA. This CDR3 has 14 amino acids. CDR3 sequence: CSVTGSEGHNEQFF.

The CDR3 spells CSARDEGGGQPQHF. The chain has TRBV20-1 and TRBJ1-5; the D call from TCRdb, TRBD1, cannot be confirmed without DNA. This CDR3 has 14 residues. Germline V CDR1 and CDR2: DFQATT, SNEGSKA (reference sequence).